What follows are 21 T cell receptor beta chains derived from one specimen sequenced in a study of CD4 and CD8 cells across lung adenocarcinoma regions. MiXCR, run by TCRdb on the PCR reads, gives a single entry per CDR3 protein. The table lists around 10,000 distinct CDR3 sequences, 40% to 50% of them singletons, with 15% to 20% in the top ten. The sample consisted of CD4+ T cells from the margin of a lung tumor. The receptors were sampled from a female donor with lung adenocarcinoma. The CD4 and CD8 labels of this study may be unreliable.

This chain uses TRBV10-1 with TRBJ2-1; 11 nucleotides agree with TRBD2. The CDR3 is made up of 17 amino acids. The germline V gene encodes CDR1 WNHNN and CDR2 SYGVQD (reference sequence). V lost 0 bases, J lost 4 bases, and 5 bases stayed unmatched. CDR3 sequence reads: CASSESRTSGSYNEQFF. DNA for the CDR3: TGCGCCAGCAGTGAGTCCCGTACTAGCGGGAGTTACAATGAGCAGTTCTTC.

On this clonotype: The junction and the germline gene differ at one end; a read error may be behind it. The CDR3 region is CASSFGAGGKDTQYF. The CDR3 nucleotides are TGTGCCAGCAGTTTCGGGGCAGGAGGCAAAGATACGCAGTACTTT. The chain carries TRBV27 and TRBJ2-3; either TRBD1 or TRBD2 may fit D (5 bases each). CDR1 is MNHEY and CDR2 is SMNVEV in the germline V gene (reference sequence). This CDR3 region has 15 residues.

This sequence joins TRBV7-8 and TRBJ2-1, with D perhaps matching TRBD1 or TRBD2 (6 bases each). Near its end, the DNA agrees better with TRBJ2-5, so the J call may be wrong. CDR3 length: 13 amino acids. In germline, CDR1 is SGHVS, CDR2 FQNEAQ. CDR3 residues: CASGPGARETQYF. The DNA for the CDR3 is TGTGCCAGCGGGCCGGGGGCGCGGGAGACCCAGTACTTC.

The chain's CDR3 is CASSYTTDTGELFF. CDR3 nucleotide sequence: TGTGCCAGCAGTTACACGACGGACACCGGGGAGCTGTTTTTT. The chain joins TRBV6-2 or TRBV6-3 to TRBJ2-2; D gene uncertain. This CDR3 comprises 14 residues. V dropped 2 bases and J dropped 3 bases, with 7 bases sitting between them. Germline CDR1 reads MNHEY; CDR2 reads SVGEGT.

The sample holds a few counts of this clonotype. The chain is built from TRBV27 and TRBJ1-1, with TRBD1 matching over 7 bases. Trimming removed 6 bases from V and 11 bases from J; junction bases left unmatched: 3. CDR3 length equals 10 residues. CDR1 and CDR2 from the germline V gene are MNHEY and SMNVEV (reference sequence). The DNA of the CDR3 is TGTGCCAGCAGGGGACAGCGCGCTTTCTTT. Translated: CASRGQRAFF.

The rearrangement uses TRBV27 and TRBJ2-3, with TRBD2 matching 7 bases. Germline V lookup: CDR1 MNHEY, CDR2 SMNVEV (reference sequence). CDR3 length: 13 residues. The ends lost 7 bases at V and 2 bases at J; junction bases unmatched: 3. CDR3 residues: CASMSGDTDTQYF. CDR3 nucleotide sequence: TGTGCCAGCATGAGCGGGGACACAGATACGCAGTATTTT.

The chain has TRBV12-3 or TRBV12-4 and TRBJ2-2, with TRBD2 as a possible D gene (5 bases). The V and J ends lost 10 bases and 1 base respectively, with 10 bases between them. This CDR3 has 13 residues. The CDR3 DNA follows: TGTGCCACCGGGAAAGGGAACACCGGGGAGCTGTTTTTT. Translated, it gives CATGKGNTGELFF.

V is TRBV9 and J is TRBJ2-5; D unclear. The CDR3 loop spans 13 amino acids. V dropped 2 bases and J dropped 0 bases, with 5 bases sitting between them. Germline V gives CDR1 SGDLS, CDR2 YYNGEE. The CDR3 nucleotides read TGTGCCAGCAGCGTCCGGGACCAAGAGACCCAGTACTTC. The encoded protein is CASSVRDQETQYF.

This clonotype is a singleton in its sample. At one end the junction does not follow the germline gene, possibly because of a read error. This chain connects TRBV6-1 to TRBJ2-6, with 9 bases matching TRBD1. The germline V gene encodes CDR1 MNHNS and CDR2 SASEGT. The CDR3 covers 17 residues. CDR3 in DNA: TGTGCCAGCAGGCCGGGACAGGGCCGGTCTGGGGCCTACGTCCTGACCTTC. It specifies CASRPGQGRSGAYVLTF.

This clonotype has just one count. V is TRBV6-1 and J is TRBJ2-7, with 8 bases matching TRBD2. Gene TRBJ2-1 matches the end of the DNA better, so the J call may be wrong. Germline V gene lookup returns CDR1 MNHNS and CDR2 SASEGT. The CDR3 has 17 residues. The CDR3 region is CASWGPSPAGGGNEQFF. CDR3 nucleotides: TGTGCCAGCTGGGGCCCCAGCCCCGCGGGGGGCGGCAATGAGCAGTTCTTC.

The chain employs TRBV15 and TRBJ2-1; D may be TRBD2 (6 bases). This CDR3 comprises 14 residues. V was shortened by 6 bases and J by 1 base, with 10 bases between the two germline ends. CDR1 LNHNV and CDR2 YYDKDF come from the germline V gene (reference sequence). As DNA, the CDR3 is TGTGCCACCAGTAACGGGAGATCCTACAATGAGCAGTTCTTC. This sequence encodes CATSNGRSYNEQFF.

CDR3: CASLGPGNTIYF. The CDR3 coding sequence is TGTGCCAGCTTGGGGCCCGGAAACACCATATATTTT. This chain uses TRBV6-1 with TRBJ1-3; possibly TRBD1 for D (5 bases). Trimming removed 8 bases at V and 4 bases at J, with 9 bases between. The CDR3 spans 12 residues. Germline loops: CDR1 MNHNS, CDR2 SASEGT.

By sample fraction, this clonotype is medium-sized. The DNA of the CDR3 is TGTGCCAGCAGCCCAGGGGTACGGTTAGTCGGTGGAGAGACCCAGTACTTC. The encoded protein is CASSPGVRLVGGETQYF. The rearrangement uses TRBV6-1 and TRBJ2-5; tentative D call: TRBD1 (6 bases). Germline CDR1 reads MNHNS; CDR2 reads SASEGT. CDR3 length: 17 amino acids. The ends were cut back, 6 bases at V and 4 bases at J, with 24 bases in the middle.

This clonotype was observed a single time. This chain links TRBV10-3 with TRBJ1-4; D gene unclear. Trimming stripped 10 bases from V and 4 bases from J, with 13 bases between. This CDR3 has 13 amino acids. Germline loops: CDR1 ENHRY, CDR2 SYGVKD. CDR3 amino acids: CATTGLYNEKLFF. CDR3 nucleotide sequence: TGTGCCACAACGGGCCTATATAATGAAAAACTGTTTTTT.

The table lists this clonotype with many counts. The genes are TRBV6-2 or TRBV6-3 and TRBJ2-1; TRBD2 might be the D (5 bases). Germline CDR1 and CDR2: MNHEY and SVGEGT. The V end was cut by 4 bases, the J end by 0 bases, with 7 bases between. The CDR3 covers 14 residues. CDR3 DNA sequence: TGTGCCAGCAGTTTGGGGAGCTCCTACAATGAGCAGTTCTTC. Amino acid sequence: CASSLGSSYNEQFF.

This chain connects TRBV27 to TRBJ2-3; D perhaps matches TRBD1 (6 bases). This CDR3 is built from 15 residues. Germline values: CDR1 MNHEY, CDR2 SMNVEV (reference sequence). The V gene lost 7 bases and the J gene lost 11 bases, with 25 bases spanning the gap. The CDR3 DNA reads TGTGCCAGCAAGTTGGGGGTGGGGGCCAAAAACATGCAGTATTTT. This translates into CASKLGVGAKNMQYF.

As for this clonotype: One junction end does not reproduce the germline sequence, and a read error may be involved. The chain combines TRBV6-1 with TRBJ2-1; D may be TRBD1 or TRBD2 (6 bases each). The CDR3 has 14 amino acids. Germline lookup yields CDR1 MNHNS and CDR2 SASEGT. The CDR3 DNA reads as TGTGCGGGCAGTGGGGGCGGTGGCCGGGAGACGCAGTATTTC. Translated, it gives CAGSGGGGRETQYF.

Regarding this clonotype: Sequence at one end of the junction differs from germline and may be a read error. The chain carries TRBV10-1 and TRBJ2-3; the D call may be TRBD1 or TRBD2 (5 bases each). Germline-derived CDR1 and CDR2 are WNHNN and SYGVQD (reference sequence). The CDR3 totals 13 residues. CDR3 loop: CATGLGGTDIQYF. The CDR3 DNA is TGCGCCACGGGGCTAGGAGGTACAGACATTCAGTATTTC.

By frequency in the sample, this clonotype is medium-sized (0.01 to 0.1%). V is TRBV6-1 and J is TRBJ1-1; D gene ambiguous. CDR1 is MNHNS, CDR2 SASEGT, per germline. CDR3 length: 17 residues. V shed 4 bases and J shed 7 bases, with 25 bases lying between them. The CDR3 coding sequence is TGTGCCAGCAGTGGATTTCGAAGGAACTATAACTACGGTGAAGCTTTCTTT. Amino acids: CASSGFRRNYNYGEAFF.

On this clonotype itself: An end of the junction differs from the germline gene, which may be a read error. This chain links TRBV28 with TRBJ2-6; D perhaps matches TRBD1 (5 bases). This CDR3 is built from 15 residues. Germline V CDR1 and CDR2: MDHEN, SYDVKM. The CDR3 DNA reads as TGTGCCAGCAGTTTAGGAGAATCTGGGGCCAACGTCCAGAACTTC. As protein: CASSLGESGANVQNF.

The chain combines TRBV4-2 with TRBJ2-3; D possibly uses TRBD1 or TRBD2 (5 bases each). Trimming took off 0 bases at V and 9 bases at J, with 16 bases between the two ends. Germline CDR1 reads LGHNA; CDR2 reads YNFKEQ. The CDR3 has 15 residues. This CDR3 reads CASSQETTGRGTQYF. CDR3 coding DNA: TGTGCCAGCAGCCAAGAAACTACCGGTCGGGGCACGCAGTATTTT.